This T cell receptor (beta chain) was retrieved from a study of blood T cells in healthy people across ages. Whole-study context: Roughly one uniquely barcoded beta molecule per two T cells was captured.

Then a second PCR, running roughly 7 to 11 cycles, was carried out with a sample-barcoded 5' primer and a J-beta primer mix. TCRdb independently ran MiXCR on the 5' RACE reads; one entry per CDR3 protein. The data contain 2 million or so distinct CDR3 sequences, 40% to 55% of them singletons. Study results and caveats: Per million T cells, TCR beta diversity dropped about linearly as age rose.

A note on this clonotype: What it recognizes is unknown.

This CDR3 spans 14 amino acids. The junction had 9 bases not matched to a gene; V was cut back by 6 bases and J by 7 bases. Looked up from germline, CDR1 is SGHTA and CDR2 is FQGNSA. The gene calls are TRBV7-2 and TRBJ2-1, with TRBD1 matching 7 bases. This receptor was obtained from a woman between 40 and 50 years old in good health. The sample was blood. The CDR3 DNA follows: TGTGCCAGCAGAAGCACCGGGACAGATAATGAGCAGTTCTTC. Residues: CASRSTGTDNEQFF.